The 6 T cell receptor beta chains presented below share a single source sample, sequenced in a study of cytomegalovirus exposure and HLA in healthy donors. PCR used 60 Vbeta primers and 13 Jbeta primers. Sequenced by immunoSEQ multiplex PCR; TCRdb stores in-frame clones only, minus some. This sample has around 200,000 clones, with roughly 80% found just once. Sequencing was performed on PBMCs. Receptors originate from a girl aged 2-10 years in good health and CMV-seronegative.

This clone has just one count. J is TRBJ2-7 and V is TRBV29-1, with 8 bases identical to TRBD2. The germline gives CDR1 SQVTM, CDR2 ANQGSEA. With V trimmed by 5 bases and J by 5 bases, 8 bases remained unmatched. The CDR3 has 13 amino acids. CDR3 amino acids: CSVLGLAGNEQYF. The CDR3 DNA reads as TGCAGCGTTCTCGGGCTAGCGGGTAACGAGCAGTACTTC.

CDR3 region: CASRGTPGINTEAFF. DNA of the CDR3: TGTGCCAGCCGAGGCACCCCGGGGATTAACACTGAAGCTTTCTTT. The chain carries TRBV2 and TRBJ1-1, with D hard to call. The germline V gene has CDR1 SNHLY and CDR2 FYNNEI. The CDR3 length is 15 residues. Trimming took off 8 bases at V and 2 bases at J, with 18 bases between the two ends. Using reference TRBV2 and TRBJ1-1 for the parts outside the CDR3, the full variable domain is EPEVTQTPSHQVTQMGQEVILRCVPISNHLYFYWYRQILGQKVEFLVSFYNNEISEKSEIFDDQFSVERPDGSNFTLKIRSTKLEDSAMYFCASRGTPGINTEAFFGQGTRLTVV.

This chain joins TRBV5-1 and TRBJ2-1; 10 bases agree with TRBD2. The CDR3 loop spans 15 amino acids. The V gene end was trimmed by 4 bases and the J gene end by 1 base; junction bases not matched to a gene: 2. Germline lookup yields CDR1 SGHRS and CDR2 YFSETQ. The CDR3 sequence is CASSTAGGSYNEQFF. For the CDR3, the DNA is TGCGCCAGCAGCACAGCGGGAGGGTCCTACAATGAGCAGTTCTTC.

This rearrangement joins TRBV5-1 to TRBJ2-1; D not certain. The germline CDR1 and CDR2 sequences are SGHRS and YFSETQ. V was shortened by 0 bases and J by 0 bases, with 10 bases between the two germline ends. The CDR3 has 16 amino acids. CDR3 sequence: CASSLAGLGSYNEQFF. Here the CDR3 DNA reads TGCGCCAGCAGCTTGGCCGGGTTGGGCTCCTACAATGAGCAGTTCTTC.

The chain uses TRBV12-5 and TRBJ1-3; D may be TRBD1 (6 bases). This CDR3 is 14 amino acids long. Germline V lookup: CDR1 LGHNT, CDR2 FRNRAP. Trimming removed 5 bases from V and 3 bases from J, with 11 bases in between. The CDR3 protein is CASGLRGFGNTIYF. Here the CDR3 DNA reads TGTGCTAGTGGTCTCAGGGGATTTGGAAACACCATATATTTT.

DNA for the CDR3: TGTGCCAGCAGCCTTGGGGTGGCCGGGGAGGACATTCAGTACTTC. Translation gives CASSLGVAGEDIQYF. The chain has TRBV11-1 and TRBJ2-4, with D perhaps matching TRBD2 (6 bases). There are 15 residues in the CDR3. Trimming removed 5 bases at V and 8 bases at J, with 19 bases between. CDR1 and CDR2 from the germline V gene are SGHAT and FQDESV (reference sequence).